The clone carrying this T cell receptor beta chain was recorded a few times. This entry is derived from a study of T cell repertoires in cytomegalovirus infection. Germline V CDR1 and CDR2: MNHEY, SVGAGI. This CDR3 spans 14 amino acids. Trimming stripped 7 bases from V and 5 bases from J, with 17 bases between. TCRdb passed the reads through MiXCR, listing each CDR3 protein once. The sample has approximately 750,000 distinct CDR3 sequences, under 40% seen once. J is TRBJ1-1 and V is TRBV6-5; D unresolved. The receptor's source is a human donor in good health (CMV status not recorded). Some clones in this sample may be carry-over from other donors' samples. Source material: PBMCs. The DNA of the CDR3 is TGTGCCAGCACTCCGAGCATCCCGGGGACTGAAGCTTTCTTT. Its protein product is CASTPSIPGTEAFF.